This passage covers 11 T cell receptor beta chains from one sample sequenced in a study of cytomegalovirus exposure and HLA in healthy donors. The PCR had 60 Vbeta and 13 Jbeta primers. Profiled with immunoSEQ multiplex PCR; TCRdb holds only in-frame clones, not every one. The sample lists under 200,000 clones; roughly an eighth were seen once. Sequenced material: PBMCs. These receptors all stem from a man between 50 and 59 years old in good health and CMV-seropositive.

This clone was found a few times. The chain links TRBV25-1 to TRBJ2-1; perhaps TRBD2 as D (6 bases). CDR3 length equals 15 residues. The V and J ends lost 5 bases and 5 bases respectively, with 16 bases between them. Germline V gene lookup returns CDR1 MGHDK and CDR2 SYGVNS. In DNA form, the CDR3 reads TGTGCCAGCAGTCCGGCGGGGCGGGGCGACAATGAGCAGTTCTTC. Protein sequence: CASSPAGRGDNEQFF.

This rearrangement joins TRBV19 to TRBJ1-5; the D gene is possibly TRBD1 (5 bases). CDR3 length equals 15 residues. The germline CDR1 and CDR2 sequences are LNHDA and SQIVND (reference sequence). V was trimmed by 10 bases and J by 5 bases, leaving 21 bases between them. CDR3 in amino acids: CATHSYDSPYQPQHF. CDR3 in DNA: TGTGCCACCCACTCCTACGACAGTCCCTATCAGCCCCAGCATTTT.

This clone has more than one count but fewer than ten. The chain recombines TRBV19 with TRBJ2-5; D unresolved. V shed 5 bases and J shed 4 bases, with 8 bases lying between them. Germline lookup yields CDR1 LNHDA and CDR2 SQIVND (reference sequence). The CDR3 has 12 amino acids. CDR3 loop: CASSRSGETQYF. CDR3 in DNA: TGTGCCAGTAGTCGGTCTGGAGAGACCCAGTACTTC.

This clone has more than one count but fewer than ten. The junction does not match germline at one end; this may be a read error. The CDR3 DNA sequence: TGCGCCAGCAGCCAAGATGGCGTCAGCGGGGTCAATGAGCAGTTCTTC. It encodes CASSQDGVSGVNEQFF. V gene TRBV7-9 combines with J gene TRBJ2-1; 7 bases align to TRBD2. This CDR3 is 16 amino acids long. Germline V CDR1 and CDR2: SEHNR, FQNEAQ (reference sequence).

This clone came up a few times. This chain uses TRBV7-2 with TRBJ2-7; 7 positions match TRBD2. The CDR3 extends over 16 amino acids. Per the germline V gene, CDR1 is SGHTA and CDR2 is FQGNSA. With V trimmed by 5 bases and J by 6 bases, 16 bases remained unmatched. The CDR3 here is CASSVRRGVPAGEQYF. The CDR3 DNA reads as TGTGCCAGCAGCGTCCGTCGGGGGGTCCCAGCGGGCGAGCAGTACTTC.

This clone was found a few times. V and J are TRBV9 and TRBJ2-7; tentatively, D is TRBD1 (5 bases). CDR1 is SGDLS, CDR2 YYNGEE, per germline. V was pared by 7 bases and J by 5 bases, with 16 bases between. The CDR3 loop spans 13 amino acids. CDR3 nucleotides: TGTGCCAGCTCTAGGGGCAGGGCGGACGAGCAGTACTTC. This encodes CASSRGRADEQYF. The entire variable domain, with the rest obtained from reference TRBV9 and TRBJ2-7, is as follows: DSGVTQTPKHLITATGQRVTLRCSPRSGDLSVYWYQQSLDQGLQFLIQYYNGEERAKGNILERFSAQQFPDLHSELNLSSLELGDSALYFCASSRGRADEQYFGPGTRLTVT.

The chain is built from TRBV6-5 and TRBJ1-1; possibly TRBD1 for D (5 bases). The CDR3 has 15 residues. Germline CDR1 is MNHEY and CDR2 is SVGAGI. The V gene lost 6 bases and the J gene lost 6 bases, with 20 bases spanning the gap. The CDR3 coding sequence is TGTGCCAGCAGCCCCGATGGGGGGTTCTCGGCTGAAGCTTTCTTT. Translated: CASSPDGGFSAEAFF.

Worth noting for this clone: At one of its ends the junction is not consistent with the germline gene, which may arise from a read error. The chain employs TRBV11-3 and TRBJ2-5; TRBD1 is a possible D gene (5 bases). Germline-derived CDR1 and CDR2 are SGHNT and YENEEA. This CDR3 has 14 residues. The CDR3 DNA is TGTGCCAGCAGCATAGAACAGGCCGCAGAGACCCAGTACTTC. Its protein product is CASSIEQAAETQYF.

The rearrangement links TRBV2 to TRBJ2-7; D perhaps matches TRBD2 (5 bases). Germline lookup yields CDR1 SNHLY and CDR2 FYNNEI. Trimming cost V 9 bases and J 4 bases, with 22 bases left between them. The CDR3 totals 15 residues. The CDR3 spells CASRPTPVGGYEQYV. The CDR3 DNA follows: TGTGCCAGTCGACCTACCCCAGTGGGCGGGTACGAGCAGTACGTC.

This clone was counted between two and nine times. The chain recombines TRBV6-5 with TRBJ1-4, with unresolved D. Germline V CDR1 and CDR2: MNHEY, SVGAGI. The CDR3 totals 13 residues. V lost 7 bases and J 5 bases, leaving 11 bases between the germline ends. The DNA of the CDR3 is TGTGCCAGCAATGACGGACTAAATGAAAAACTGTTTTTT. Its translation: CASNDGLNEKLFF.

The V gene is TRBV4-1, the J gene TRBJ2-3, with D possibly TRBD2 on 6 matching bases. CDR3 length: 16 amino acids. CDR1 and CDR2 (germline): MGHRA, YSYEKL. The ends were cut back, 4 bases at V and 0 bases at J, with 14 bases in the middle. The CDR3 reads CASSRGEGTSTDTQYF. As DNA, the CDR3 is TGCGCCAGCAGCCGGGGAGAAGGGACTAGCACAGATACGCAGTATTTT.